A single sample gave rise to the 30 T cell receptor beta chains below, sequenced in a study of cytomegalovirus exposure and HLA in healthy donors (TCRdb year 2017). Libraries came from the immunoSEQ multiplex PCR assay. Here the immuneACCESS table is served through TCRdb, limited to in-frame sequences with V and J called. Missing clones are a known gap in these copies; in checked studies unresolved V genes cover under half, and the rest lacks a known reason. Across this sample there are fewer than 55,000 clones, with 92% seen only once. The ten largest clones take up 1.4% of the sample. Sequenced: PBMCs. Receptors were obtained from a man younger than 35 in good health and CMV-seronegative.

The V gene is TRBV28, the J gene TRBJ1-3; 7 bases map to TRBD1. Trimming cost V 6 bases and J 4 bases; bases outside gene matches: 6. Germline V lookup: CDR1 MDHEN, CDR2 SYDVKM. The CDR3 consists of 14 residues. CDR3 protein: CASRFLTGGNTIYF. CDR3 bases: TGTGCCAGCAGATTCTTGACAGGGGGAAACACCATATATTTT.

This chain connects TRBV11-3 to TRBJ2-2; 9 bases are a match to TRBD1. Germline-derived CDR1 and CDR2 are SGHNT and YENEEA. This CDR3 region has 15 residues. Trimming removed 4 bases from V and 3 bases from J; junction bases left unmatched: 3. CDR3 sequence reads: CASSYGTGYTGELFF. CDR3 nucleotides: TGTGCCAGCAGCTACGGGACAGGGTACACCGGGGAGCTGTTTTTT.

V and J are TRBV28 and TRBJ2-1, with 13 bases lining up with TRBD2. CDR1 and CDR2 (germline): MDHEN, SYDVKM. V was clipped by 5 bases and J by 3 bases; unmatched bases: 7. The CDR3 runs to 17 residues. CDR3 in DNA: TGTGCCAGCAGTCCACGGACTAGCGGGAGTAACTACAATGAGCAGTTCTTC. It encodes CASSPRTSGSNYNEQFF.

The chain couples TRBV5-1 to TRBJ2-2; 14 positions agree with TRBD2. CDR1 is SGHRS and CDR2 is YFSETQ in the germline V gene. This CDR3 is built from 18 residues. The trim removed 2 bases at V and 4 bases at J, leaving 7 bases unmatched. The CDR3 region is CASSLGLAGGRFTGELFF. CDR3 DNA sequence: TGCGCCAGCAGCTTAGGACTAGCGGGAGGACGTTTCACCGGGGAGCTGTTTTTT.

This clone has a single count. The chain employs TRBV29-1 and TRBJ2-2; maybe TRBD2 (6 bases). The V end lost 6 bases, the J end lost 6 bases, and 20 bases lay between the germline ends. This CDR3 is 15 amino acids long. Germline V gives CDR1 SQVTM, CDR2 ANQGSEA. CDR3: CSVEGVAFEAGELFF. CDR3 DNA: TGCAGCGTGGAGGGAGTGGCCTTTGAGGCCGGGGAGCTGTTTTTT.

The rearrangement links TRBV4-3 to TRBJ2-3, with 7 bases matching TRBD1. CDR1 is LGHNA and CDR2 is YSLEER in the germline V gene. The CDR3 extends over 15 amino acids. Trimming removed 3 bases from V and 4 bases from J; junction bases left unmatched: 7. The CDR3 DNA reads TGCGCCAGCAGCCAGGATACGCAGGGGGCAGATACGCAGTATTTT. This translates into CASSQDTQGADTQYF.

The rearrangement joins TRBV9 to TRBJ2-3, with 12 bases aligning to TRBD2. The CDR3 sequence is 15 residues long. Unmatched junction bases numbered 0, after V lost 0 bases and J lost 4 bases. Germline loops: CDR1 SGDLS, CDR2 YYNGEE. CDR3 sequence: CASSVASGRADTQYF. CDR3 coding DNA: TGTGCCAGCAGCGTAGCTAGCGGGAGGGCAGATACGCAGTATTTT.

CDR3 protein: CSETRWGTGSTGELFF. The CDR3 region has the DNA TGCAGCGAGACTCGGTGGGGGACAGGCTCCACCGGGGAGCTGTTTTTT. This chain connects TRBV29-1 to TRBJ2-2, with 8 bases lining up with TRBD1. This CDR3 has 16 amino acids. V trimming: 7 bases; J trimming: 4 bases; junction bases outside the gene matches: 14. The germline V gene has CDR1 SQVTM and CDR2 ANQGSEA.

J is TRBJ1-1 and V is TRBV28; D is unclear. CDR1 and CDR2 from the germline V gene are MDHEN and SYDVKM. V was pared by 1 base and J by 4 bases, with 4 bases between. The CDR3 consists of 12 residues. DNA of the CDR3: TGTGCCAGCAGTTTATATAGCACTGAAGCTTTCTTT. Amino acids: CASSLYSTEAFF.

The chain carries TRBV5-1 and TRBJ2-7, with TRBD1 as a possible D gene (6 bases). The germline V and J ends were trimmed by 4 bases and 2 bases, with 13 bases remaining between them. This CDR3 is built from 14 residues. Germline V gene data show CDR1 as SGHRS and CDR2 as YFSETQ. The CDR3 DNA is TGCGCCAGCAGCGCCGGGACAATGGCCTACGAGCAGTACTTC. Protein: CASSAGTMAYEQYF. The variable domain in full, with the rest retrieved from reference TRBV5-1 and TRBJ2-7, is KAGVTQTPRYLIKTRGQQVTLSCSPISGHRSVSWYQQTPGQGLQFLFEYFSETQRNKGNFPGRFSGRQFSNSRSEMNVSTLELGDSALYLCASSAGTMAYEQYFGPGTRLTVT.

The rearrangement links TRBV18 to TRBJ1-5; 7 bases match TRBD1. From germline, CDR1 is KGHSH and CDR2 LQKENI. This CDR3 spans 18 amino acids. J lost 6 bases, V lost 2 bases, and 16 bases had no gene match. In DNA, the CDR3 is TGTGCCAGCTCACCAATGAGACAGGGAGCGGCCCCGGGTCAGCCCCAGCATTTT. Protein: CASSPMRQGAAPGQPQHF.

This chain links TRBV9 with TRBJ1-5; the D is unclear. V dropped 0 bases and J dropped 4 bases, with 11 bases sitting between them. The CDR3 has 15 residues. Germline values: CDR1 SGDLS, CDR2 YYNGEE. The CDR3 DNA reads TGTGCCAGCAGCGTAGGCCCGGTTGTTAATCAGCCCCAGCATTTT. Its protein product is CASSVGPVVNQPQHF. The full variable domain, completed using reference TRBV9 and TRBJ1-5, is DSGVTQTPKHLITATGQRVTLRCSPRSGDLSVYWYQQSLDQGLQFLIQYYNGEERAKGNILERFSAQQFPDLHSELNLSSLELGDSALYFCASSVGPVVNQPQHFGDGTRLSIL.

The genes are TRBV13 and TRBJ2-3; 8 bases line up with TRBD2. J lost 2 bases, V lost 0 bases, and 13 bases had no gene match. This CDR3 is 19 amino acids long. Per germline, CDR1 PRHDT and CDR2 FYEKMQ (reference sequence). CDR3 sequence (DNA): TGTGCCAGCAGCTTAGGTCTAACCGGGGCGGGAGGATACACAGATACGCAGTATTTT. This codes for CASSLGLTGAGGYTDTQYF.

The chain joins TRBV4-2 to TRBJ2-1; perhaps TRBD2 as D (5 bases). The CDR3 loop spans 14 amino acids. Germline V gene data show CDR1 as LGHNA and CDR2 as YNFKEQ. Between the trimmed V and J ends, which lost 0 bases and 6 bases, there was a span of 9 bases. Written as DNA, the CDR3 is TGTGCCAGCAGCCAAGAGGCTAGCATCAATGAGCAGTTCTTC. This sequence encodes CASSQEASINEQFF.

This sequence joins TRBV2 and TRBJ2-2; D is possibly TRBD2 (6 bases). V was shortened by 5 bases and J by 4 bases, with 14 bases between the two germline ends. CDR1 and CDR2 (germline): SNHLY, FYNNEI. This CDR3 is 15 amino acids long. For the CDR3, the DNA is TGTGCCAGCAGTAAGGAGGGTCCTAGCACCGGGGAGCTGTTTTTT. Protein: CASSKEGPSTGELFF. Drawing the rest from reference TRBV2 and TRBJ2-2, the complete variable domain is EPEVTQTPSHQVTQMGQEVILRCVPISNHLYFYWYRQILGQKVEFLVSFYNNEISEKSEIFDDQFSVERPDGSNFTLKIRSTKLEDSAMYFCASSKEGPSTGELFFGEGSRLTVL.

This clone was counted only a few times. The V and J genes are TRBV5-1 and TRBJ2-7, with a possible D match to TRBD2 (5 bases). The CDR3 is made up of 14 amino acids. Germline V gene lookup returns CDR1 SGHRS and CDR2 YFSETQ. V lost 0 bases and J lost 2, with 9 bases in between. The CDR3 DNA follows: TGCGCCAGCAGCTTGGTGGCCGGGGCCTACGAGCAGTACTTC. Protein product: CASSLVAGAYEQYF.

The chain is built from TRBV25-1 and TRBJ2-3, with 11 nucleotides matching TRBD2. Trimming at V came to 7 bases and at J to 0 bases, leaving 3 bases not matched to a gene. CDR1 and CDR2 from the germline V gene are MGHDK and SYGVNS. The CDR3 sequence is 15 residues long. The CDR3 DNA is TGTGCCAGCACGGGACTAGCGGCTAGCACAGATACGCAGTATTTT. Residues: CASTGLAASTDTQYF.

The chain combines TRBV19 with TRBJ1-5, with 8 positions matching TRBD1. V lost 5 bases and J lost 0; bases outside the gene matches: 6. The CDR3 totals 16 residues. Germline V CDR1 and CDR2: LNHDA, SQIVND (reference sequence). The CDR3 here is CASSDGTGSSNQPQHF. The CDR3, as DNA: TGTGCCAGTAGTGACGGGACAGGCAGTAGCAATCAGCCCCAGCATTTT.

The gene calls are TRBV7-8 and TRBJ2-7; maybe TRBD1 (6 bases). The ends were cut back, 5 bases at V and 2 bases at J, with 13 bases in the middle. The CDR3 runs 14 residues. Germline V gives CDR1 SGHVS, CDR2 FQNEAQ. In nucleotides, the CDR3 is TGTGCCAGCAGCAAAGGGGGTGATGCCTACGAGCAGTACTTC. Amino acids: CASSKGGDAYEQYF.

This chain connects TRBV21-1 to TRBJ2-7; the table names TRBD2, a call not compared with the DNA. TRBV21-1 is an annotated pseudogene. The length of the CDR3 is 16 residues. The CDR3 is CASSNRLAGVLYEQYF. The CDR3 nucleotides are TGTGCCAGCAGCAACCGACTAGCGGGAGTCTTATACGAGCAGTACTTC.

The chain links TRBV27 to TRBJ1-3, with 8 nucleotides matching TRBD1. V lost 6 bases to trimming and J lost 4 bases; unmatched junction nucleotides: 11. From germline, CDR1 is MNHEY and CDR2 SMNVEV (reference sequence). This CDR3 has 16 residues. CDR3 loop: CASRSFRTGLGNTIYF. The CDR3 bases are TGTGCCAGCAGATCCTTTCGGACAGGGTTGGGAAACACCATATATTTT.

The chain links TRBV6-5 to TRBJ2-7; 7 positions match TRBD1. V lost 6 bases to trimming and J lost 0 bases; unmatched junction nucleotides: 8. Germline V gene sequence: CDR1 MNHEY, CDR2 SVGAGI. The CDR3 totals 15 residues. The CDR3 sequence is CASSPVGQYSYEQYF. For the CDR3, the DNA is TGTGCCAGCAGCCCCGTGGGACAGTACTCCTACGAGCAGTACTTC.

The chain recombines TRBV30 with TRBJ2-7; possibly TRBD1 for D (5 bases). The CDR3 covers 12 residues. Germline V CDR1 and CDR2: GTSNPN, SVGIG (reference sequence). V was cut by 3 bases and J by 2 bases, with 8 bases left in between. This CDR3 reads CAWRQGTYEQYF. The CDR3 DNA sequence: TGTGCCTGGAGGCAGGGAACCTACGAGCAGTACTTC.

Written as DNA, the CDR3 is TGTGCCAGCAGCCAAGCGACAGGGGCTGGGGAGCTGTTTTTT. Translated, it gives CASSQATGAGELFF. The J gene is TRBJ2-2, the V gene TRBV14; 8 bases match TRBD1. This CDR3 has 14 amino acids. The V gene end was trimmed by 1 base and the J gene end by 8 bases; junction bases not matched to a gene: 3. Looked up from germline, CDR1 is SGHDN and CDR2 is FVKESK.

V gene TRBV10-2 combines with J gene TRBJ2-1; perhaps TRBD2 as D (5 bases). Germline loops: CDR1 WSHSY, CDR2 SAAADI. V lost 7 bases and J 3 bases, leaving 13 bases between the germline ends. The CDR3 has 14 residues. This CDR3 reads CASKTEELYNEQFF. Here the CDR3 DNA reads TGCGCCAGCAAGACGGAGGAGCTCTACAATGAGCAGTTCTTC.

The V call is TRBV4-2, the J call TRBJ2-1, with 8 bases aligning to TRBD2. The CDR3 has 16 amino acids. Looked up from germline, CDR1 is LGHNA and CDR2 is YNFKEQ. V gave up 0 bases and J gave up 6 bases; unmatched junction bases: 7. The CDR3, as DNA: TGTGCCAGCAGCCAAGACCAGGAGGCGGGAGGCAATGAGCAGTTCTTC. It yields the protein CASSQDQEAGGNEQFF.

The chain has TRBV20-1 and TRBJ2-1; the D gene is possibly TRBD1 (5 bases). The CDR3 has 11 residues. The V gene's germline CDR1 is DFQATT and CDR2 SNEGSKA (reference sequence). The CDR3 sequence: CSHDRYNEQFF. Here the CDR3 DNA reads TGCAGCCACGACAGATACAATGAGCAGTTCTTC.

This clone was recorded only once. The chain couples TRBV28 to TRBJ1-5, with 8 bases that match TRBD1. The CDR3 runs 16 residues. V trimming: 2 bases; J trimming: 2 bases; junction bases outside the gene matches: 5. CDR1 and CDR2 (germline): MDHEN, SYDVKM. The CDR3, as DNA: TGTGCCAGCAGTTTAGGACAGGGAACGGGCAATCAGCCCCAGCATTTT. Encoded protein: CASSLGQGTGNQPQHF.

CDR3 nucleotides: TGTGCCAGCAGTTCCCCCCAAGCCTTAAACACCGGGGAGCTGTTTTTT. It is translated as CASSSPQALNTGELFF. This rearrangement joins TRBV28 to TRBJ2-2; D ambiguous. Trimming took 4 bases from V and 2 from J, leaving 14 bases between them. Per germline, CDR1 MDHEN and CDR2 SYDVKM. The CDR3 extends over 16 amino acids.

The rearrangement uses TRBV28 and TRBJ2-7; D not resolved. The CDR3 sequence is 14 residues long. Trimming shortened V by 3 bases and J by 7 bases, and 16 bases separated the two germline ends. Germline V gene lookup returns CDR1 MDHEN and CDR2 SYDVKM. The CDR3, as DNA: TGTGCCAGCAGTTTGACCGGAGACGCGAGGGAGCAGTACTTC. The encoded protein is CASSLTGDAREQYF.